This TCR beta chain was retrieved from a study of blood T cell repertoires in COVID-19. On the study more broadly: Specimens from acute and convalescent COVID-19 originated in the United States, Italy and Spain. Sample material is recorded as cDNA or gDNA derived from T cells, B-cell-depleted T cells, or PBMCs.

Source study methods: Using reference gene primer amplification, nucleated cell counts were estimated. The method was immunoSEQ multiplex PCR; TCRdb's version includes in-frame clones alone and lacks a portion of them. That table supplies the V and J calls and clone size; D and trimming were determined from the DNA. The data contain over 350,000 clones, roughly 85% of them singletons. CDR3 length equals 15 residues. V was shortened by 4 bases and J by 4 bases, with 17 bases between the two germline ends. Germline CDR1 SGHRS, CDR2 YFSETQ. The sample comprised peripheral blood. The gene calls are TRBV5-1 and TRBJ1-1; D ambiguous. This clonotype was obtained from a woman between 25 and 40 years old with active or convalescent COVID-19. The CDR3 DNA reads as TGCGCCAGCAGCCAAGGAATCCATGAGGTCACTGAAGCTTTCTTT. It codes for CASSQGIHEVTEAFF.